These T cell receptor beta chains were read from a single sample in a study of T cell responses to AZD1222 COVID-19 vaccine. The data were produced by immunoSEQ multiplex PCR, yet TCRdb's version contains in-frame clones alone and is incomplete. This sample has roughly 180,000 clones, with approximately 93% found just once. Source: peripheral blood, taken 28 days after the second AZD1222 dose. These receptors came from an adult who received the AZD1222 COVID-19 vaccine. The CDR3 runs from the conserved cysteine through the conserved F or W. D genes are given only for firm matches. For some rows the clone size is stated as once, few or many, or as a class when expanded; others skip it.

J,size,V,D,DNA,CDR3
TRBJ1-4,-,TRBV29-1,-,TGCAGCGCCGGAGACGACAGGGAAAAACTGTTTTTT,CSAGDDREKLFF
TRBJ1-4,once,TRBV2,-,TGTGCCAGCAGGGGGGCAGGTGAAAAACTGTTTTTT,CASRGAGEKLFF
TRBJ2-7,-,TRBV5-1,-,TGCGCCAGCAGCAATGGACTGTCATCCGAGCAGTACTTC,CASSNGLSSEQYF
TRBJ2-2,-,TRBV6-1,TRBD2,TGTGCCAGCATCGAAGCGGACGTAGGACTAGCGGGATTTAACACCGGGGAGCTGTTTTTT,CASIEADVGLAGFNTGELFF
TRBJ2-2,-,TRBV6-2/TRBV6-3,-,TGTGCCAGCAGTTACGGGGCGAACACCGGGGAGCTGTTTTTT,CASSYGANTGELFF
TRBJ1-1,-,TRBV21-1,-,TGTGCCAGCAGCAAAGCATGGGGGAACACTGAAGCTTTCTTT,CASSKAWGNTEAFF
TRBJ1-6,-,TRBV11-3,TRBD1,TGTGCCAGCAGCTTTGACAGGGTTTCACCCCTCCACTTT,CASSFDRVSPLHF
TRBJ1-2,-,TRBV20-1,-,TGCAGTGCTAGTCCCTTGGGTCTAGGGGGCTACACCTTC,CSASPLGLGGYTF
TRBJ1-5,-,TRBV12-5,TRBD1,TGTGCTAGTGGTTTGGTAAGGGGGCGGCATGAGAGCAATCAGCCCCAGCATTTT,CASGLVRGRHESNQPQHF
TRBJ1-6,-,TRBV30,-,TGTGCCTTGGACCCGACAAAGACCTATTCACCCCTCCACTTT,CALDPTKTYSPLHF
TRBJ1-3,-,TRBV11-2,-,TGTGCCAGTACCCCAGGGGCTGGAAACACCATATATTTT,CASTPGAGNTIYF
TRBJ2-7,-,TRBV7-9,TRBD1,TGTGCCAGCAGCTTAGTATCAGGACAGGCGAGCTACGAGCAGTACTTC,CASSLVSGQASYEQYF
TRBJ2-1,-,TRBV6-4,-,TGTGCCAGCAGTGTCGAACAGGGCAACAATGAGCAGTTCTTC,CASSVEQGNNEQFF
TRBJ1-2,once,TRBV10-2,TRBD1,TGCGCCAGCAGAGCGGGAGGGGGCGTTCGCTATGGCTACACCTTC,CASRAGGGVRYGYTF
TRBJ2-2,-,TRBV14,-,TGTGCCAGCAGCCAATTCAGGGCCAACACCGGGGAGCTGTTTTTT,CASSQFRANTGELFF
TRBJ2-7,-,TRBV11-2,TRBD2,TGTGCCAGCAGCTCAGGGGGTAGCGGGAGCTCCTACGAGCAGTACTTC,CASSSGGSGSSYEQYF
TRBJ1-5,-,TRBV19,-,TGTGCCAGTACCGATCGGGGAGTCAATCAGCCCCAGCATTTT,CASTDRGVNQPQHF
TRBJ2-5,-,TRBV7-2,-,TGTGCCAGCAGCTTCCCCGGGCCCCAAGAGACCCAGTACTTC,CASSFPGPQETQYF
TRBJ2-2,-,TRBV7-8,-,TGTGCCAGCAGCCTCAACAGGGTCAAGCGCACCGGGGAGCTGTTTTTT,CASSLNRVKRTGELFF
TRBJ2-5,-,TRBV7-2,TRBD2,TGTGCCAGCAGCCCGCGCCGTAGCGGGAGTTCCGAGACCCAGTACTTC,CASSPRRSGSSETQYF
TRBJ2-1,once,TRBV6-5,TRBD2,TGTGCCAGCAGTACCGGGACTAGTTACAATGAGCAGTTCTTC,CASSTGTSYNEQFF
TRBJ1-1,-,TRBV5-1,-,TGCGCCAGCAGCTTGGGGGGATCCACTGAAGCTTTCTTT,CASSLGGSTEAFF
TRBJ2-3,-,TRBV2,TRBD2,TGTGCCAGCAGTCTTACGGGACTAGCGGGCCCGGCAGCAGATACGCAGTATTTT,CASSLTGLAGPAADTQYF
TRBJ1-5,-,TRBV6-5,-,TGTGCCAGCAAAGGCAGTTATAGCAATCAGCCCCAGCATTTT,CASKGSYSNQPQHF
TRBJ2-3,-,TRBV9,-,TGTGCCAGCAGCTCTCTGGATCCCGCGGCCGACCAGTTCACAGATACGCAGTATTTT,CASSSLDPAADQFTDTQYF
TRBJ1-1,-,TRBV24-1,-,TGTGCCACCAGTGATTCCCGGGAAGGGGGCACTGAAGCTTTCTTT,CATSDSREGGTEAFF
TRBJ1-2,-,TRBV4-1,-,TGCGCCAGCAGCCAAGTTCCCATTGGGGGCTACACCTTC,CASSQVPIGGYTF
TRBJ1-2,-,TRBV5-1,-,TGCGCCAGCAGCTCCGTATCTCCTAACTATGGCTACACCTTC,CASSSVSPNYGYTF
TRBJ2-2,-,TRBV27,TRBD2,TGTGCCAGCAGACCCCCTGGGCTAGCGGGAGGAAGGGGGGAGCTGTTTTTT,CASRPPGLAGGRGELFF
TRBJ2-7,-,TRBV5-8,-,TGTGCCAGCAGCTTCGGTCTGGGTGGGAACTCCTACGAGCAGTACTTC,CASSFGLGGNSYEQYF
TRBJ1-6,-,TRBV5-1,TRBD1,TGCGCCAGCAGCGCTGACAGGGGTCGAGGTTCACCCCTCCACTTT,CASSADRGRGSPLHF
TRBJ2-3,-,TRBV7-3,-,TGTGCCAGCATTGAACTTCGGGATACGCAGTATTTT,CASIELRDTQYF
TRBJ1-6,-,TRBV30,-,TGTGCCTGGAGATGGACGGTCGGTTCACCCCTCCACTTT,CAWRWTVGSPLHF
TRBJ2-7,-,TRBV5-4,-,TGTGCCAGCAGCTCCCCCTACGAGCAGTACTTC,CASSSPYEQYF
TRBJ1-2,-,TRBV4-1,-,TGCGCCAGCAGCCAAGATCCAGGGTCTAACTATGGCTACACCTTC,CASSQDPGSNYGYTF
TRBJ2-7,-,TRBV11-2,TRBD1,TGTGCCAGCAGCCCCACCGGGACAGGGGACGAGCAGTACTTC,CASSPTGTGDEQYF
TRBJ2-6,-,TRBV7-9,-,TGTGCCAGCAGCTTTGACAGCCACTCTGGGGCCAACGTCCTGACTTTC,CASSFDSHSGANVLTF
TRBJ2-3,-,TRBV7-9,-,TGTGCCAGCAGTCCCTGGGCTGGTCCAGCCACAGATACGCAGTATTTT,CASSPWAGPATDTQYF
TRBJ1-1,-,TRBV9,-,TGTGCCAGCAGCTCCCGGGCCTCTGGGTTTGGCACTGAAGCTTTCTTT,CASSSRASGFGTEAFF
TRBJ1-1,-,TRBV30,-,TGTGCCTGGAGCGTGAATTTGAACACTGAAGCTTTCTTT,CAWSVNLNTEAFF
TRBJ2-3,-,TRBV18,TRBD2,TGTGCCAGCCGCCAATTAGCGGGAGAGACAGATACGCAGTATTTT,CASRQLAGETDTQYF
TRBJ2-1,-,TRBV3-1/TRBV3-2,-,TGTGCCAGCAGCCAAAAAGGTACAGGGAAACCGTTCTTC,CASSQKGTGKPFF
TRBJ2-3,-,TRBV10-1,TRBD2,TGCGCCAGCAGCCCAGCGGGAAGCACAGATACGCAGTATTTT,CASSPAGSTDTQYF
TRBJ1-2,-,TRBV11-2,TRBD1,TGTGCCAGCAGGACAGTACTAGGGACAGGGAGCTATGGCTACACCTTC,CASRTVLGTGSYGYTF
TRBJ2-3,-,TRBV9,TRBD2,TGTGCCAGCAGCGAGCGGGGCCACACAGATACGCAGTATTTT,CASSERGHTDTQYF
TRBJ2-5,-,TRBV6-5,-,TGTGCCAGCAGTTACGGAGGGGGTGTAGTCCAAGAGACCCAGTACTTC,CASSYGGGVVQETQYF
TRBJ2-7,-,TRBV3-1/TRBV3-2,TRBD2,TGTGCCAGCAGCCAAGTAGTGCTAGCGGGGGCCGAGCAGTACTTC,CASSQVVLAGAEQYF
TRBJ2-5,-,TRBV10-1,-,TGCGCCAGCAGTGACCTCCGAGGGATAGAGACCCAGTACTTC,CASSDLRGIETQYF
TRBJ1-1,-,TRBV6-5,-,TGTGCCAGCAGTCGCGGGCCTGATATGAACACTGAAGCTTTCTTT,CASSRGPDMNTEAFF
TRBJ1-1,-,TRBV5-6,-,TGTGCCAGCAGCTGGTCCCCAGCAGGGGAAGCCACTGAAGCTTTCTTT,CASSWSPAGEATEAFF
TRBJ2-3,-,TRBV5-5,TRBD2,TGTGCCAGCAGTTTTATTCGGACTAGCGGAGATACGCAGTATTTT,CASSFIRTSGDTQYF
TRBJ2-7,few,TRBV4-2,-,TGTGCCAGCAGCCAAGATGGGGCCTCCTACGAGCAGTACTTC,CASSQDGASYEQYF
TRBJ1-6,-,TRBV30,TRBD1,TGTGCCTGGAGTGTTGACAGGGAGTACTCACCCCTCCACTTT,CAWSVDREYSPLHF
TRBJ2-2,-,TRBV5-1,TRBD1,TGCGCCAGCAGTACCGGGACAGGGGGCGGAATCAACACCGGGGAGCTGTTTTTT,CASSTGTGGGINTGELFF
TRBJ2-7,-,TRBV5-6,TRBD1,TGTGCCAGCAGCTTCGACAGGGTCTCCTACGAGCAGTACTTC,CASSFDRVSYEQYF